A few counts support the clone carrying this TCR beta chain. Germline CDR1 and CDR2: MNHEY and SMNVEV (reference sequence). The CDR3 runs to 16 residues. Trimming shortened V by 4 bases and J by 3 bases, and 19 bases separated the two germline ends. This entry is derived from a study of early stage breast cancer tumors. Whole-study context: ER+/PR+/HER2- status applied to about 75% of the 16 invasive breast tumors.

Repertoires were generated with immunoSEQ multiplex PCR, while TCRdb's copy carries only in-frame clones and drops some. The table includes around 40,000 clones, under 80% detected once. The chain combines TRBV27 with TRBJ2-7; either TRBD1 or TRBD2 may supply D (6 bases each). This receptor was identified in a person between 60 and 70 years old with breast cancer. Specimen: blood. The CDR3 is CASSWGAGRTLYEQYF. The CDR3 DNA reads TGTGCCAGCAGTTGGGGGGCAGGGCGAACCCTCTACGAGCAGTACTTC.